The T cell receptor beta chain described here comes from a study of T cells in Graves' hyperthyroidism and ophthalmopathy. In the case of this clonotype: Its specificity is unknown.

Regions amplified from RNA transcripts were the TCR beta CDR3 regions. Researchers ran a first-round RT-PCR on the TCR CDR3 using the HTBI primer set. Each CDR3 protein is one row after TCRdb ran MiXCR on the multiplex PCR reads. The top ten hold around 8% of the sample, which has 700,000 or so distinct CDR3 sequences, about a sixth seen once. Study observations and caveats: Ophthalmopathy stood apart from stable hyperthyroidism in a 13 V-J model.

Isolation of PBMCs was performed on around 9.7 ml fresh peripheral blood. This CDR3 has 17 residues. Looked up from germline, CDR1 is MNHNS and CDR2 is SASEGT. After removal of 8 bases from V and 0 bases from J, the junction contained 13 bases not matched to a gene. The chain has TRBV6-1 and TRBJ2-1, with 7 positions matching TRBD1. This clonotype was sampled from a man aged 18 to 29 with Graves' hyperthyroidism. The sample consisted of blood. CDR3 region: CASEKRQGFNSYNEQFF. The CDR3 nucleotides read TGTGCCAGCGAAAAACGACAGGGCTTTAACTCCTACAATGAGCAGTTCTTC.